This T cell receptor (beta chain) was retrieved from a study of technical replicates of blood from a few donors. From germline, CDR1 is MDHEN and CDR2 SYDVKM. V lost 7 bases to trimming and J lost 1 base; unmatched junction nucleotides: 7. This CDR3 has 14 amino acids. Sequenced by immunoSEQ multiplex PCR; TCRdb stores in-frame clones only, minus some. The data show 75,000 to 95,000 clones, approximately 95% seen once. This clone was picked up one time. The TCR originated in a human donor in good health. V usage is TRBV28 and J usage is TRBJ2-7; 7 bases match TRBD1. The sample taken for sequencing was T cells isolated from PBMCs. The DNA of the CDR3 is TGTGCCAGCACCGAAGACAGGGTATCCTACGAGCAGTACTTC. This gives the protein CASTEDRVSYEQYF.